The 12 T cell receptor beta chains given below trace back to one sample, sequenced in a study of response to subunit inactivated influenza vaccine. TCRdb processed the RT-PCR reads anew with MiXCR; each CDR3 protein has one entry. The table has around 710,000 distinct CDR3 sequences, approximately 13% seen once. The sample here was PBMCs from blood, taken roughly 15 days before vaccination. Receptors were obtained from a man in his forties or fifties who received an inactivated influenza vaccine.

The chain has TRBV6-2 or TRBV6-3 and TRBJ1-1, with D uncertain. CDR1 MNHEY and CDR2 SVGEGT come from the germline V gene. This CDR3 is built from 14 residues. V lost 6 bases to trimming and J lost 1 base, with 12 bases between them. CDR3 amino acids: CASRLGYSNTEAFF. The DNA of the CDR3 is TGTGCCAGCAGATTGGGGTACTCGAACACTGAAGCTTTCTTT.

This clonotype was counted a few times. The chain uses TRBV7-3 and TRBJ2-5; unclear D gene. V was trimmed by 0 bases and J by 7 bases, leaving 9 bases between them. The CDR3 contains 13 residues. From germline, CDR1 is SGHTA and CDR2 FQGTGA. The CDR3 reads CASSLTGFGTQYF. The CDR3 coding sequence is TGTGCCAGCAGCTTAACAGGGTTCGGGACCCAGTACTTC.

This clonotype was seen a handful of times. The chain carries TRBV7-6 and TRBJ2-1; D not resolved. V lost 5 bases, J lost 2 bases, and 13 bases lay in between. CDR1 SGHVS and CDR2 FNYEAQ come from the germline V gene. The CDR3 is 15 residues long. CDR3 bases: TGTGCCAGCAGCAGTATGGCAAGCACCTACAATGAGCAGTTCTTC. Its protein is CASSSMASTYNEQFF.

The chain joins TRBV5-1 to TRBJ2-4; D might be TRBD1 (6 bases). V dropped 4 bases and J dropped 4 bases, with 9 bases sitting between them. This CDR3 is 13 amino acids long. CDR1 is SGHRS, CDR2 YFSETQ, per germline. CDR3 sequence: CASSGDIKNIQYF. The DNA of the CDR3 is TGCGCCAGCAGCGGGGACATAAAAAACATTCAGTACTTC. Variable domain in full (rest from reference TRBV5-1 and TRBJ2-4): KAGVTQTPRYLIKTRGQQVTLSCSPISGHRSVSWYQQTPGQGLQFLFEYFSETQRNKGNFPGRFSGRQFSNSRSEMNVSTLELGDSALYLCASSGDIKNIQYFGAGTRLSVL.

This rearrangement joins TRBV11-2 to TRBJ2-1, with 11 bases aligning to TRBD2. This CDR3 has 15 amino acids. Germline trimming cut 5 bases from V and 9 bases from J; bases unmatched to any gene: 9. CDR1 and CDR2 from the germline V gene are SGHAT and FQNNGV. CDR3 nucleotide sequence: TGTGCCAGCAGCGGGTCTAGCGGGGGGTCGGGTGAGCAGTTCTTC. It encodes CASSGSSGGSGEQFF.

The chain joins TRBV7-2 to TRBJ1-2; the D is unclear. Trimming stripped 2 bases from V and 4 bases from J, with 8 bases between. This CDR3 is built from 13 residues. The V gene's germline CDR1 is SGHTA and CDR2 FQGNSA. The chain's CDR3 is CASSLFPRYGYTF. The CDR3, as DNA: TGTGCCAGCAGCTTATTCCCCCGCTATGGCTACACCTTC.

This rearrangement joins TRBV25-1 to TRBJ2-7; 11 bases agree with TRBD1. The CDR3 extends over 15 amino acids. The V segment lost 3 bases and the J segment 5 bases; nucleotides outside the gene matches: 6. Per the germline V gene, CDR1 is MGHDK and CDR2 is SYGVNS. The CDR3 reads CASSDSGQGANEQYF. CDR3 nucleotide sequence: TGTGCCAGCAGTGACAGCGGACAGGGGGCAAACGAGCAGTACTTC.

This clonotype was seen just once. The gene calls are TRBV18 and TRBJ2-7; no definite D call. V lost 1 base, J lost 2 bases, and 15 bases lay in between. CDR1 and CDR2 (germline): KGHSH, LQKENI. The CDR3 runs 16 residues. CDR3 residues: CASSPRSVLNPYEQYF. The CDR3 region has the DNA TGTGCCAGCTCACCACGGAGCGTACTCAACCCCTACGAGCAGTACTTC. Combining the CDR3 with reference TRBV18 and TRBJ2-7 gives the whole variable domain NAGVMQNPRHLVRRRGQEARLRCSPMKGHSHVYWYRQLPEEGLKFMVYLQKENIIDESGMPKERFSAEFPKEGPSILRIQQVVRGDSAAYFCASSPRSVLNPYEQYFGPGTRLTVT.

This clonotype turned up a few times. This chain connects TRBV14 to TRBJ1-5; no clear D gene. Germline V lookup: CDR1 SGHDN, CDR2 FVKESK. V lost 1 base to trimming and J lost 0 bases, with 13 bases between them. The length of the CDR3 is 17 residues. CDR3 amino acids: CASSQGLSRPSNQPQHF. DNA for the CDR3: TGTGCCAGCAGCCAAGGTTTAAGCAGGCCTAGCAATCAGCCCCAGCATTTT.

This clonotype was seen more than once but under ten times. This rearrangement joins TRBV10-3 to TRBJ2-3; D unresolved. Germline CDR1 reads ENHRY; CDR2 reads SYGVKD. The CDR3 length is 15 residues. Trimming shortened V by 4 bases and J by 3 bases, and 14 bases separated the two germline ends. This CDR3 is CAISAGSARTDTQYF. The CDR3 bases are TGTGCCATCAGTGCCGGGTCCGCGAGGACAGATACGCAGTATTTT.

The rearrangement uses TRBV5-1 and TRBJ2-3; maybe TRBD1 (5 bases). Per the germline V gene, CDR1 is SGHRS and CDR2 is YFSETQ. Trimming removed 0 bases at V and 2 bases at J, with 10 bases between. The CDR3 spans 15 residues. CDR3 sequence reads: CASSLGGRNTDTQYF. The CDR3 DNA reads TGCGCCAGCAGCTTGGGGGGCCGAAACACAGATACGCAGTATTTT. Complete variable domain (other parts from reference TRBV5-1 and TRBJ2-3): KAGVTQTPRYLIKTRGQQVTLSCSPISGHRSVSWYQQTPGQGLQFLFEYFSETQRNKGNFPGRFSGRQFSNSRSEMNVSTLELGDSALYLCASSLGGRNTDTQYFGPGTRLTVL.

The chain employs TRBV7-6 and TRBJ2-3; a weak D match, TRBD2 (5 bases). The V gene lost 1 base and the J gene lost 5 bases, with 13 bases spanning the gap. Germline CDR1 reads SGHVS; CDR2 reads FNYEAQ. The CDR3 has 15 residues. CDR3 amino acids: CASSLGLVGVDTQYF. As DNA, the CDR3 is TGTGCCAGCAGCTTAGGACTCGTCGGGGTAGATACGCAGTATTTT.